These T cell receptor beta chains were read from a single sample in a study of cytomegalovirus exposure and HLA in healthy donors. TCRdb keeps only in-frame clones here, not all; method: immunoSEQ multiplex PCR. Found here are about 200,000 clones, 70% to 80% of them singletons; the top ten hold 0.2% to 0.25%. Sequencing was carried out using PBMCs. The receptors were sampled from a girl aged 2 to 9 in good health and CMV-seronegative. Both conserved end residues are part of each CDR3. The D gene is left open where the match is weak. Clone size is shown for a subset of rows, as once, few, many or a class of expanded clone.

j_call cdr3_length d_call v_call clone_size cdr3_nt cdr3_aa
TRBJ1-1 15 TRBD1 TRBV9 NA TGTGCCAGCAGCTCCCGGACAGGGGAATCAACTGAAGCTTTCTTT CASSSRTGESTEAFF
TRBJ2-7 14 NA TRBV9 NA TGTGCCAGCAGCGTCGCGGGGTCTGACTACGAGCAGTACTTC CASSVAGSDYEQYF
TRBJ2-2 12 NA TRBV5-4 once TGTGCCAGCAGCTTTTCGTCTGGGGAGCTGTTTTTT CASSFSSGELFF
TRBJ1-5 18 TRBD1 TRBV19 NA TGTGCCAGTAGTATGATCGGAAACAGGGGGTTAGTTTTGGAGCCCCAGCATTTT CASSMIGNRGLVLEPQHF
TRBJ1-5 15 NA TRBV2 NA TGTGCCAGCAGTGAAGGCCTGGAGAGCAATCAGCCCCAGCATTTT CASSEGLESNQPQHF
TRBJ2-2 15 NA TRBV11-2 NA TGTGCCAGCAGAGGGAGTTCCGCGAACACCGGGGAGCTGTTTTTT CASRGSSANTGELFF
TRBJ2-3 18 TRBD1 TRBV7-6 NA TGTGCCAGCAGCTTAGCGTTGCGACAGGGGGTCGGCACAGATACGCAGTATTTT CASSLALRQGVGTDTQYF
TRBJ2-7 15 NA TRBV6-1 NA TGTGCCAGCAGTGAATTGGGCAGAAACTCCTACGAGCAGTACTTC CASSELGRNSYEQYF
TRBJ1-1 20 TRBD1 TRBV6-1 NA TGTGCCAGCAGTGCTCGGGACAGGGGTTTCCTTCGGCTATCGAACACTGAAGCTTTCTTT CASSARDRGFLRLSNTEAFF
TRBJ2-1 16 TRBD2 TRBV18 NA TGTGCCAGCTCACCCCCCGGGACTAGCGGTTACAATGAGCAGTTCTTC CASSPPGTSGYNEQFF
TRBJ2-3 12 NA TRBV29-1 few TGCAGCGTTGAAGGGTCGCTGGGCTTCCCGTATTTT CSVEGSLGFPYF
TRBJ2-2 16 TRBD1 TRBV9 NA TGTGCCAGCAGTGAACAGGGGATCGCGAACACCGGGGAGCTGTTTTTT CASSEQGIANTGELFF
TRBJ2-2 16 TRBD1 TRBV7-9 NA TGTGCCAGCAGCTTATTACAGGGGGCACGAACCGGGGAGCTGTTTTTT CASSLLQGARTGELFF
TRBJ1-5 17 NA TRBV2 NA TGTGCCAGCAGTTGGCAGGGGACCAGCCATAGCAATCAGCCCCAGCATTTT CASSWQGTSHSNQPQHF
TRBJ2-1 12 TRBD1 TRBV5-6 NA TGTGCCAGCAGCCAGGACAGGGGGGAGCAGTTCTTC CASSQDRGEQFF
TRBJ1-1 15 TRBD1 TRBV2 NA TGTGCCAGCAGCCTCCTGGGAAGGGGGCCTACTGAAGCTTTCTTT CASSLLGRGPTEAFF
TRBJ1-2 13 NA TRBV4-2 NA TGTGCCAGCAGCCAAACAGAAAACTATGGCTACACCTTC CASSQTENYGYTF
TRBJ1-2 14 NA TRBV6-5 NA TGTGCCAGCAGCCAGGGGAGTTGGAACTATGGCTACACCTTC CASSQGSWNYGYTF
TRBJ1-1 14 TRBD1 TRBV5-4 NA TGTGCCAGCAGCTTTAGGGACAGAAACACTGAAGCTTTCTTT CASSFRDRNTEAFF
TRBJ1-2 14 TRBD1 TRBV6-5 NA TGTGCCAGCAACCCGGGACAGAGTTTCTATGGCTACACCTTC CASNPGQSFYGYTF
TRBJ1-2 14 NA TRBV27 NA TGTGCCAGCAGCCGTTGGGGGGGGAACTATGGCTACACCTTC CASSRWGGNYGYTF
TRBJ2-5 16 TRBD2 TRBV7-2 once TGTGCCAGCAGCTTCCCACTTAGCGGGGCGCGCGAGACCCAGTACTTC CASSFPLSGARETQYF
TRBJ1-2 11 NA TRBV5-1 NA TGCGCCAGCAGCTTGGGGCAGGGCTACACCTTC CASSLGQGYTF
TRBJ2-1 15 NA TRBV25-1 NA TGTGCCAGCAGTGAATTAGACAGAGCCTACAATGAGCAGTTCTTC CASSELDRAYNEQFF
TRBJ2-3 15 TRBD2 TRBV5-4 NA TGTGCCAGCAGCTTAAAAGCGGGGAGCACAGATACGCAGTATTTT CASSLKAGSTDTQYF
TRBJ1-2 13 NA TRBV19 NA TGTGCCAGTAGTATTGGGGGGGCCGTCGGCTACACCTTC CASSIGGAVGYTF
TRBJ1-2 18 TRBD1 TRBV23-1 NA TGCGCCAGCAGTCAAGCCTCGGCGTGGACAGGGGGCGTCTATGGCTACACCTTC CASSQASAWTGGVYGYTF
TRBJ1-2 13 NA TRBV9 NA TGTGCCAGCAGCGTAGGACAGGACTATGGCTACACCTTC CASSVGQDYGYTF
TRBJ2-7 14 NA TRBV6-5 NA TGTGCCAGCAGCTACCAGGGGGGCCCCTACGAGCAGTACTTC CASSYQGGPYEQYF